The next 21 T cell receptor beta chains were all read from a single sample in a study of T cell responses to AZD1222 COVID-19 vaccine. The assay was immunoSEQ multiplex PCR, and TCRdb's table has in-frame clones only and misses some. The sample has 75,000 to 95,000 clones; about 91% are singletons. The starting material was peripheral blood, obtained 28 days after the second AZD1222 dose. Receptors were obtained from an adult who received the AZD1222 COVID-19 vaccine.

The gene calls are TRBV3-1 (or the pseudogene TRBV3-2) and TRBJ2-1; TRBD2 aligns across 11 bases. Per germline, CDR1 LGHDT and CDR2 YNNKEL (reference sequence). Germline trimming cut 1 base from V and 12 bases from J; bases unmatched to any gene: 8. The CDR3 runs 15 residues. In DNA form, the CDR3 reads TGTGCCAGCAGCCAAGCGGGACTAGCGGCCCCCGCGCAGTTCTTC. As protein: CASSQAGLAAPAQFF.

The V call is TRBV5-1, the J call TRBJ1-1, with D hard to call. Deletions cut 0 bases from V and 6 bases from J, with 9 bases between. Germline assignment: CDR1 SGHRS and CDR2 YFSETQ. The CDR3 runs 13 residues. CDR3 region: CASSLGAGAEAFF. The CDR3 nucleotides read TGCGCCAGCAGCTTGGGGGCGGGCGCTGAAGCTTTCTTT.

Worth noting for this clone: Different DNA sequences within this sample yield the same CDR3. The rearrangement joins TRBV4-1 to TRBJ1-5; D call uncertain. Deletions cut 0 bases from V and 2 bases from J, with 11 bases between. Germline assignment: CDR1 MGHRA and CDR2 YSYEKL. CDR3 size: 16 residues. The CDR3, as DNA: TGCGCCAGCAGCCAAGATGGAGGTCTCGGCAATCAGCCCCAGCATTTT. Translating gives CASSQDGGLGNQPQHF.

The rearrangement links TRBV6-5 to TRBJ1-4; D gene unclear. V was clipped by 5 bases and J by 5 bases, with 15 bases between them. CDR3 length: 15 residues. Germline V gene data show CDR1 as MNHEY and CDR2 as SVGAGI. The CDR3: CASSQQGRLNEKLFF. CDR3 DNA sequence: TGTGCCAGCAGTCAACAAGGACGGTTAAATGAAAAACTGTTTTTT.

The rearrangement joins TRBV10-3 to TRBJ1-5, with a weak D call TRBD1 (6 bases). The germline CDR1 and CDR2 sequences are ENHRY and SYGVKD. The CDR3 totals 14 residues. The V end lost 0 bases, the J end lost 7 bases, and 10 bases lay between the germline ends. The CDR3 sequence: CAISESPQGQPQHF. In nucleotides, the CDR3 is TGTGCCATCAGTGAGTCCCCCCAGGGGCAGCCCCAGCATTTT.

The sample holds one count of this clone. The CDR3 region is CASSFRLAGLQETQYF. The CDR3 DNA sequence: TGTGCCAGCAGCTTCCGCCTAGCGGGGCTTCAAGAGACCCAGTACTTC. The chain couples TRBV7-8 to TRBJ2-5; TRBD2 agrees at 9 bases. CDR1 and CDR2 from the germline V gene are SGHVS and FQNEAQ. V was clipped by 3 bases and J by 2 bases; unmatched bases: 7. The CDR3 runs 16 residues.

The count of this clone is one. V usage is TRBV6-2 or TRBV6-3 and J usage is TRBJ2-5, with 10 positions matching TRBD2. CDR3 length: 14 residues. J gave up 5 bases and V 5 bases, and 5 bases lay outside the gene matches. The germline V gene has CDR1 MNHEY and CDR2 SVGEGT. CDR3 protein: CASSLAGDVETQYF. The CDR3 nucleotides read TGTGCCAGCAGTCTAGCGGGAGATGTGGAGACCCAGTACTTC.

J is TRBJ1-2 and V is TRBV6-2 or TRBV6-3, with D uncertain. The germline V gene encodes CDR1 MNHEY and CDR2 SVGEGT. The CDR3 runs to 13 residues. The V gene lost 2 bases and the J gene lost 6 bases, with 10 bases spanning the gap. CDR3 amino acids: CASSYGRWDGYTF. As DNA, the CDR3 is TGTGCCAGCAGTTACGGGAGATGGGATGGCTACACCTTC.

The chain combines TRBV5-1 with TRBJ2-7; 8 bases fit TRBD2. Germline loops: CDR1 SGHRS, CDR2 YFSETQ. Trimming cost V 4 bases and J 0 bases; bases outside gene matches: 6. The CDR3 extends over 15 amino acids. CDR3 residues: CASSRTSGFSYEQYF. CDR3 nucleotides: TGCGCCAGCAGCCGTACTAGCGGTTTCTCCTACGAGCAGTACTTC.

The table lists this clone with a count of one. The V call is TRBV4-3, the J call TRBJ1-4; possible D gene TRBD1, 5 bases. Germline lookup yields CDR1 LGHNA and CDR2 YSLEER. CDR3 length equals 18 residues. Trimming took off 1 base at V and 0 bases at J, with 15 bases between the two ends. The CDR3 DNA reads as TGCGCCAGCAGCCAAGGGCGGGGCAGGGTGGCAACTAATGAAAAACTGTTTTTT. It specifies CASSQGRGRVATNEKLFF.

V usage is TRBV28 and J usage is TRBJ1-2, with unresolved D. Trimming removed 3 bases at V and 7 bases at J, with 6 bases between. The germline gives CDR1 MDHEN, CDR2 SYDVKM. CDR3 length equals 11 residues. The CDR3 DNA is TGTGCCAGCAGTTTTCCGGGTGGCTACACCTTC. This sequence encodes CASSFPGGYTF.

V is TRBV5-1 and J is TRBJ2-2; D could derive from TRBD1 or TRBD2 (5 bases each). The CDR3 consists of 13 residues. Deletions cut 2 bases from V and 6 bases from J, with 8 bases between. The V gene's germline CDR1 is SGHRS and CDR2 YFSETQ. CDR3 region: CASSFLGAGELFF. The CDR3 bases are TGCGCCAGCAGCTTTTTGGGGGCCGGGGAGCTGTTTTTT.

V and J are TRBV7-9 and TRBJ2-3, with 10 bases fitting TRBD2. This CDR3 has 18 residues. V shed 4 bases and J 0 bases; nucleotides not matched to a gene: 10. The germline CDR1 and CDR2 sequences are SEHNR and FQNEAQ (reference sequence). The CDR3 reads CASSSGLASSSSTDTQYF. The CDR3 DNA sequence: TGTGCCAGCAGCTCGGGACTAGCGTCAAGCTCTAGCACAGATACGCAGTATTTT.

The V and J genes are TRBV29-1 and TRBJ2-1; TRBD2 might be the D (5 bases). This CDR3 has 12 amino acids. Germline V gene sequence: CDR1 SQVTM, CDR2 ANQGSEA. V was cut by 6 bases and J by 6 bases, with 12 bases left in between. Here the CDR3 DNA reads TGCAGCGTCCGGGGTGCGGGCAATGAGCAGTTCTTC. Translation gives CSVRGAGNEQFF.

The rearrangement joins TRBV30 to TRBJ2-7; 9 nucleotides line up with TRBD2. The germline V gene has CDR1 GTSNPN and CDR2 SVGIG (reference sequence). This CDR3 region has 14 residues. Trimming removed 0 bases from V and 2 bases from J; junction bases left unmatched: 2. The DNA for the CDR3 is TGTGCCTGGAGTGTCCCTAGCGGGACCTACGAGCAGTACTTC. This gives the protein CAWSVPSGTYEQYF.

V is TRBV5-6 and J is TRBJ2-1; D call uncertain. The CDR3 runs 12 residues. The germline CDR1 and CDR2 sequences are SGHDT and YYEEEE. V was shortened by 2 bases and J by 8 bases, with 8 bases between the two germline ends. CDR3 coding DNA: TGTGCCAGCAGCTTAGAGGCAGATGAGCAGTTCTTC. This sequence encodes CASSLEADEQFF. Full variable domain (remainder filled in from reference TRBV5-6 and TRBJ2-1): DAGVTQSPTHLIKTRGQQVTLRCSPKSGHDTVSWYQQALGQGPQFIFQYYEEEERQRGNFPDRFSGHQFPNYSSELNVNALLLGDSALYLCASSLEADEQFFGPGTRLTVL.

The chain uses TRBV7-8 and TRBJ2-1; 7 bases line up with TRBD2. J lost 3 bases, V lost 1 base, and 6 bases had no gene match. The CDR3 is 16 amino acids. Germline CDR1 reads SGHVS; CDR2 reads FQNEAQ. CDR3 in DNA: TGTGCCAGCAGCTTAGGGACTAGTCCAATCTACAATGAGCAGTTCTTC. Translating it yields CASSLGTSPIYNEQFF.

In this sample, this clone turned up once. The CDR3 region has the DNA TGTGCCAGCAGTGAGAGCCGGCCGAACGGTAACACCATATATTTT. Its translation is CASSESRPNGNTIYF. This rearrangement joins TRBV6-1 to TRBJ1-3; D unclear. Germline CDR1 and CDR2: MNHNS and SASEGT. This CDR3 comprises 15 residues. Trimming stripped 3 bases from V and 7 bases from J, with 16 bases between.

The chain joins TRBV19 to TRBJ2-7; TRBD2 matches at 9 bases. This CDR3 has 15 amino acids. V was pared by 4 bases and J by 2 bases, with 6 bases of the junction left unmatched. Germline V gene lookup returns CDR1 LNHDA and CDR2 SQIVND (reference sequence). CDR3 residues: CASSNGLASPYEQYF. The CDR3 DNA is TGTGCCAGTAGTAATGGACTAGCGTCTCCCTACGAGCAGTACTTC. Based on the CDR3 plus reference TRBV19 and TRBJ2-7, the full variable domain is DGGITQSPKYLFRKEGQNVTLSCEQNLNHDAMYWYRQDPGQGLRLIYYSQIVNDFQKGDIAEGYSVSREKKESFPLTVTSAQKNPTAFYLCASSNGLASPYEQYFGPGTRLTVT.

The chain recombines TRBV5-6 with TRBJ1-4; a possible D gene is TRBD1 (5 bases). Trimming stripped 0 bases from V and 4 bases from J, with 7 bases between. The CDR3 covers 14 residues. Germline V gives CDR1 SGHDT, CDR2 YYEEEE. CDR3 region: CASSLEQVNEKLFF. CDR3 nucleotide sequence: TGTGCCAGCAGCTTGGAACAGGTTAATGAAAAACTGTTTTTT.

V usage is TRBV15 and J usage is TRBJ1-4, with D tentatively TRBD1 (6 bases). There are 15 residues in the CDR3. Trimming removed 5 bases from V and 6 bases from J, with 16 bases in between. The V gene's germline CDR1 is LNHNV and CDR2 YYDKDF (reference sequence). CDR3 region: CATSRGEGEDEKLFF. Written as DNA, the CDR3 is TGTGCCACCAGCCGCGGGGAGGGGGAGGATGAAAAACTGTTTTTT.